This TCR beta chain was found in a study of early T cells in non-severe SARS-CoV-2 infection. The CDR3 extends over 14 amino acids. Unmatched junction bases numbered 4, after V lost 7 bases and J lost 2 bases. Germline V gives CDR1 SGHTA, CDR2 FQGNSA. Unique molecular identifiers (one per individual cDNA molecule) were attached. MiXCR was run by TCRdb on the 5' RACE reads, yielding one entry per CDR3 protein. The table includes about 66,000 distinct CDR3 sequences, roughly 10% detected once. This receptor was identified in an adult who was a healthcare worker with PCR-confirmed SARS-CoV-2 infection or an uninfected control (not recorded which). The V and J genes are TRBV7-2 and TRBJ2-2; 7 bases match TRBD2. The source material was whole blood. The CDR3 region has the DNA TGTGCCAGCAAGCCGGGGGGAAACACCGGGGAGCTGTTTTTT. Translation gives CASKPGGNTGELFF.